These 27 T cell receptor beta chains were all obtained from the same sample, sequenced in a study of blood T cell repertoires in COVID-19. TCRdb's copy holds only in-frame clones and misses some; the assay was immunoSEQ multiplex PCR. The data hold more than 200,000 clones, with roughly 90% observed a single time. Material for sequencing was peripheral blood. Source of these receptors: a man aged 30 to 45 with active or convalescent COVID-19.

V usage is TRBV6-4 and J usage is TRBJ1-3; D is unclear. Trimming removed 6 bases at V and 0 bases at J, with 12 bases between. The CDR3 extends over 15 amino acids. CDR1 MRHNA and CDR2 SNTAGT come from the germline V gene. As DNA, the CDR3 is TGTGCCAGCAGAGCTTTCAGCGACTCTGGAAACACCATATATTTT. Its protein product is CASRAFSDSGNTIYF.

This chain connects TRBV11-3 to TRBJ1-3; 11 bases fit TRBD1. The CDR3 loop spans 16 amino acids. Germline V CDR1 and CDR2: SGHNT, YENEEA. V gave up 5 bases and J gave up 6 bases; unmatched junction bases: 9. The CDR3 region is CASSLGQGAGENTIYF. The CDR3 coding sequence is TGTGCCAGCAGCCTCGGACAGGGGGCAGGAGAAAACACCATATATTTT. Full variable domain (rest looked up from reference TRBV11-3 and TRBJ1-3): EAGVVQSPRYKIIEKKQPVAFWCNPISGHNTLYWYLQNLGQGPELLIRYENEEAVDDSQLPKDRFSAERLKGVDSTLKIQPAELGDSAVYLCASSLGQGAGENTIYFGEGSWLTVV.

This rearrangement joins TRBV30 to TRBJ1-6; 10 bases fit TRBD1. The CDR3 runs to 15 residues. The J segment lost 9 bases and the V segment lost 3 bases, leaving 8 bases of the junction unmatched. Germline V gives CDR1 GTSNPN, CDR2 SVGIG (reference sequence). The DNA for the CDR3 is TGTGCCTGGAGGGTCCGGGACAGGGGAACTTCACCCCTCCACTTT. It encodes CAWRVRDRGTSPLHF.

The rearrangement links TRBV28 to TRBJ2-7; TRBD1 matches at 12 bases. Germline CDR1 and CDR2: MDHEN and SYDVKM. With V trimmed by 2 bases and J by 7 bases, 6 bases remained unmatched. The CDR3 has 15 residues. In DNA form, the CDR3 reads TGTGCCAGCAGTTTAACTCGGGACAGGGGGCCTGAGCAGTACTTC. It encodes CASSLTRDRGPEQYF.

The chain carries TRBV5-4 and TRBJ1-6; D may be TRBD1 (5 bases). V shed 5 bases and J shed 9 bases, with 9 bases lying between them. Per germline, CDR1 SGHNT and CDR2 YYREEE (reference sequence). This CDR3 contains 12 residues. CDR3 amino acids: CASRDGGSPLHF. The CDR3 DNA is TGTGCCAGCAGGGACGGGGGTTCACCCCTCCACTTT.

This chain connects TRBV7-2 to TRBJ2-1, with D perhaps matching TRBD2 (6 bases). Germline CDR1 SGHTA, CDR2 FQGNSA. The V end lost 5 bases, the J end lost 0 bases, and 14 bases lay between the germline ends. The CDR3 is 16 amino acids. CDR3 in amino acids: CASSVYSGRSYNEQFF. The CDR3 DNA reads as TGTGCCAGCAGCGTATATAGCGGTCGCTCCTACAATGAGCAGTTCTTC. The full variable domain, rest sourced from reference TRBV7-2 and TRBJ2-1, is GAGVSQSPSNKVTEKGKDVELRCDPISGHTALYWYRQSLGQGLEFLIYFQGNSAPDKSGLPSDRFSAERTGGSVSTLTIQRTQQEDSAVYLCASSVYSGRSYNEQFFGPGTRLTVL.

To note about this clone: At one boundary the junction diverges from the germline segment, which might be a read error. The V and J genes are TRBV19 and TRBJ2-7, with TRBD1 as a possible D gene (5 bases). CDR3 length equals 14 residues. Looked up from germline, CDR1 is LNHDA and CDR2 is SQIVND (reference sequence). DNA for the CDR3: TGTGCCAGCAGTATAGGACATAAACTTTACGAGCAGTACTTC. Protein sequence: CASSIGHKLYEQYF.

This rearrangement joins TRBV6-1 to TRBJ1-2; a weak D match, TRBD1 (5 bases). CDR3 length: 12 residues. Germline-derived CDR1 and CDR2 are MNHNS and SASEGT. Trimming cost V 3 bases and J 7 bases, with 9 bases left between them. The CDR3 DNA reads TGTGCCAGCAGTGACGGGGGGTTTGGCTACACCTTC. Protein product: CASSDGGFGYTF.

The rearrangement links TRBV10-2 to TRBJ1-1, with TRBD1 matching over 7 bases. The V gene end was trimmed by 3 bases and the J gene end by 5 bases; junction bases not matched to a gene: 6. The CDR3 extends over 14 amino acids. Germline assignment: CDR1 WSHSY and CDR2 SAAADI. The CDR3 nucleotides read TGCGCCAGCAGTGAAGAGGGGGCGCGGACTGAAGCTTTCTTT. The encoded protein is CASSEEGARTEAFF.

This chain joins TRBV28 and TRBJ1-1; tentatively, D is TRBD1 (6 bases). From germline, CDR1 is MDHEN and CDR2 SYDVKM. The CDR3 extends over 15 amino acids. The V end was cut by 8 bases, the J end by 6 bases, with 22 bases between. This CDR3 is CASLRRDRRKSEAFF. The CDR3 DNA is TGTGCCAGCCTCCGGAGAGACAGGAGAAAGTCTGAAGCTTTCTTT.

This chain connects TRBV7-3 to TRBJ2-3, with 8 bases lining up with TRBD2. Germline V gene lookup returns CDR1 SGHTA and CDR2 FQGTGA. Trimming took 5 bases from V and 4 from J; bases not matched to a gene: 8. This CDR3 region has 15 residues. CDR3: CASSPGGHPSDTQYF. Written as DNA, the CDR3 is TGTGCCAGCAGCCCGGGGGGGCATCCCTCAGATACGCAGTATTTT.

This clone was counted only a few times. The V and J genes are TRBV9 and TRBJ1-2; a possible D gene is TRBD1 (6 bases). V lost 4 bases and J lost 0, with 13 bases in between. The CDR3 is 15 amino acids. Germline CDR1 is SGDLS and CDR2 is YYNGEE. In DNA form, the CDR3 reads TGTGCCAGCAGCCCTCAGGACAGTCCTAACTATGGCTACACCTTC. Its translation: CASSPQDSPNYGYTF. Complete variable domain (other parts from reference TRBV9 and TRBJ1-2): DSGVTQTPKHLITATGQRVTLRCSPRSGDLSVYWYQQSLDQGLQFLIQYYNGEERAKGNILERFSAQQFPDLHSELNLSSLELGDSALYFCASSPQDSPNYGYTFGSGTRLTVV.

The chain recombines TRBV5-4 with TRBJ1-6; TRBD1 aligns across 9 bases. Germline assignment: CDR1 SGHNT and CDR2 YYREEE (reference sequence). Trimming removed 2 bases from V and 6 bases from J; junction bases left unmatched: 12. CDR3 length: 18 amino acids. The CDR3 loop reads CASSFEPTGGRGNSPLHF. The CDR3 region has the DNA TGTGCCAGCAGCTTCGAACCGACAGGGGGTCGAGGTAATTCACCCCTCCACTTT.

V and J are TRBV10-2 and TRBJ2-1, with 10 bases that match TRBD2. The CDR3 runs to 16 residues. Germline V gene lookup returns CDR1 WSHSY and CDR2 SAAADI. The J segment lost 1 base and the V segment lost 7 bases, leaving 7 bases of the junction unmatched. The chain's CDR3 is CASTASGGYSYNEQFF. The CDR3, as DNA: TGCGCCAGCACCGCTAGCGGGGGTTATTCCTACAATGAGCAGTTCTTC.

The chain combines TRBV19 with TRBJ1-6, with 11 bases aligning to TRBD1. This CDR3 has 15 amino acids. The V gene end was trimmed by 7 bases and the J gene end by 10 bases; junction bases not matched to a gene: 9. Germline-derived CDR1 and CDR2 are LNHDA and SQIVND (reference sequence). The CDR3 protein is CASTRTGGSGSPLHF. In DNA form, the CDR3 reads TGTGCCAGTACCCGGACAGGGGGCTCAGGATCACCCCTCCACTTT.

The V and J genes are TRBV12-3 or TRBV12-4 and TRBJ2-7, with TRBD1 matching over 7 bases. J lost 2 bases, V lost 6 bases, and 4 bases had no gene match. The CDR3 has 13 amino acids. The CDR3 DNA sequence: TGTGCCAGCAGATCGGGACAGCCCTACGAGCAGTACTTC. Protein sequence: CASRSGQPYEQYF.

The chain joins TRBV9 to TRBJ2-1; a possible D gene is TRBD1 (6 bases). Germline values: CDR1 SGDLS, CDR2 YYNGEE. V gave up 5 bases and J gave up 0 bases, with 12 bases separating them. This CDR3 region has 15 residues. In DNA, the CDR3 is TGTGCCAGCAGTAGAGAGGGGGTCTCCTACAATGAGCAGTTCTTC. Amino acid sequence: CASSREGVSYNEQFF.

The rearrangement uses TRBV12-5 and TRBJ1-6; the D is unclear. CDR1 is LGHNT, CDR2 FRNRAP, per germline. This CDR3 region has 13 residues. Deletions cut 5 bases from V and 6 bases from J, with 8 bases between. As DNA, the CDR3 is TGTGCTAGTGGTCAATCAGTTAATTCACCCCTCCACTTT. Translation gives CASGQSVNSPLHF. The full variable domain, with the rest looked up from reference TRBV12-5 and TRBJ1-6, is DARVTQTPRHKVTEMGQEVTMRCQPILGHNTVFWYRQTMMQGLELLAYFRNRAPLDDSGMPKDRFSAEMPDATLATLKIQPSEPRDSAVYFCASGQSVNSPLHFGNGTRLTVT.

The rearrangement joins TRBV5-1 to TRBJ1-2; D not certain. The CDR3 has 14 amino acids. The germline gives CDR1 SGHRS, CDR2 YFSETQ. Trimming took off 4 bases at V and 8 bases at J, with 18 bases between the two ends. The CDR3 here is CASSRSGMRQGYTF. The CDR3 region has the DNA TGCGCCAGCAGCCGGTCGGGGATGAGACAAGGCTACACCTTC.

This clone was counted once. The V call is TRBV10-2, the J call TRBJ2-1, with D uncertain. V lost 4 bases and J lost 4, with 5 bases in between. Germline lookup yields CDR1 WSHSY and CDR2 SAAADI. The CDR3 runs to 12 residues. Here the CDR3 DNA reads TGCGCCAGCAGTGGTAATTACAATGAGCAGTTCTTC. Protein product: CASSGNYNEQFF.

CDR3 bases: TGTGCCAGCAGTCTTCGGGAGACAGCAACTAATGAAAAACTGTTTTTT. Translating it yields CASSLRETATNEKLFF. V gene TRBV27 combines with J gene TRBJ1-4, with D possibly matching TRBD1 (5 bases). There are 16 residues in the CDR3. From germline, CDR1 is MNHEY and CDR2 SMNVEV (reference sequence). V lost 5 bases and J 0 bases, leaving 13 bases between the germline ends. The full variable domain, with the rest looked up from reference TRBV27 and TRBJ1-4, is EAQVTQNPRYLITVTGKKLTVTCSQNMNHEYMSWYRQDPGLGLRQIYYSMNVEVTDKGDVPEGYKVSRKEKRNFPLILESPSPNQTSLYFCASSLRETATNEKLFFGSGTQLSVL.

This chain joins TRBV7-8 and TRBJ2-2, with 8 bases aligning to TRBD2. The CDR3 runs 16 residues. Per the germline V gene, CDR1 is SGHVS and CDR2 is FQNEAQ. V shed 5 bases and J 1 base; nucleotides not matched to a gene: 6. The CDR3 reads CASSPRTSRNTGELFF. DNA of the CDR3: TGTGCCAGCAGCCCACGGACTAGCAGGAACACCGGGGAGCTGTTTTTT.

V gene TRBV19 combines with J gene TRBJ1-4, with D perhaps matching TRBD1 (5 bases). Germline values: CDR1 LNHDA, CDR2 SQIVND (reference sequence). This CDR3 has 15 residues. Trimming took off 10 bases at V and 3 bases at J, with 18 bases between the two ends. The CDR3 region is CATCESRGANEKLFF. CDR3 DNA sequence: TGTGCCACTTGTGAGTCGCGGGGCGCTAATGAAAAACTGTTTTTT.

The chain is built from TRBV7-8 and TRBJ2-5; the D gene is possibly TRBD2 (6 bases). This CDR3 comprises 15 residues. Per the germline V gene, CDR1 is SGHVS and CDR2 is FQNEAQ. Trimming shortened V by 3 bases and J by 4 bases, and 15 bases separated the two germline ends. CDR3 protein: CASSLTRGRRETQYF. The DNA for the CDR3 is TGTGCCAGCAGCTTGACGCGGGGTCGACGAGAGACCCAGTACTTC.

The V gene is TRBV2, the J gene TRBJ1-2; 7 bases fit TRBD1. The CDR3 runs 16 residues. Germline values: CDR1 SNHLY, CDR2 FYNNEI. V was clipped by 2 bases and J by 5 bases; unmatched bases: 11. The CDR3 DNA is TGTGCCAGCAGTGAACAAGGGATCGGGACAGCGTATGGCTACACCTTC. This gives the protein CASSEQGIGTAYGYTF.

The chain links TRBV7-6 to TRBJ1-5; TRBD1 aligns across 7 bases. Germline-derived CDR1 and CDR2 are SGHVS and FNYEAQ. After removal of 4 bases from V and 3 bases from J, the junction contained 3 bases not matched to a gene. This CDR3 is built from 14 residues. For the CDR3, the DNA is TGTGCCAGCAGCTCCGACAGGGCCAATCAGCCCCAGCATTTT. This gives the protein CASSSDRANQPQHF.

J is TRBJ2-1 and V is TRBV5-1; TRBD2 agrees at 10 bases. Per germline, CDR1 SGHRS and CDR2 YFSETQ. After removal of 4 bases from V and 8 bases from J, the junction contained 12 bases not matched to a gene. The CDR3 consists of 16 residues. CDR3 DNA sequence: TGCGCCAGCAGCCGAGATAATAGCGGGGGGCCGCATGAGCAGTTCTTC. This gives the protein CASSRDNSGGPHEQFF.